The rows below give T cell receptor beta chains drawn from one sample of a study of patients and donors after allogeneic stem cell transplantation. One entry per CDR3 protein results from TCRdb running MiXCR on the RT-PCR reads. Here the sample spans 28,000 or so distinct CDR3 sequences, 6.8% being singletons. Input material: blood, either unsorted or a sorted T cell fraction (not recorded which). The receptors originated from a human donor who was either an allogeneic HSCT recipient or a stem cell or donor lymphocyte infusion donor (not recorded which). It is not recorded whose cells these are; they may come from a transplant donor. Each CDR3 is given with its conserved first and last residue. Fields, in order: D gene, V gene, clone size, J gene, CDR3 DNA, CDR3 protein. D genes are given only for firm matches. The listing skips clone size in some rows; elsewhere it reads once, few, many or a size class.

>TRBD1|TRBV18|few|TRBJ1-2
TGTGCCAGCTCAGAAACCCACAGGGGGCTTGGCTACACCTTC
CASSETHRGLGYTF
>.|TRBV7-8|many|TRBJ1-5
TGTGCCAGCAGCTTAGTTCGGGGAAATCAGCCCCAGCATTTT
CASSLVRGNQPQHF
>TRBD1|TRBV15|many|TRBJ1-4
TGTGCCACCAGCAGGGGGGGACAGGTTAATGAAAAACTGTTTTTT
CATSRGGQVNEKLFF
>.|TRBV7-9|.|TRBJ1-5
TGTGCCAGCAGCTTAGCAGTCAGCAATCAGCCCCAGCATTTT
CASSLAVSNQPQHF
>.|TRBV7-2|many|TRBJ2-3
TGTGCCAGCAGCTCCCGAGGCACAGATACGCAGTATTTT
CASSSRGTDTQYF
>.|TRBV6-1|many|TRBJ1-5
TGTGCCAGCAGTGATTTTCAGCCCCAGCATTTT
CASSDFQPQHF
>.|TRBV14|.|TRBJ2-2
TGTGCCAGCAGCCAATATCCGGGCGGGGAGCTGTTTTTT
CASSQYPGGELFF
>.|TRBV6-5|many|TRBJ2-3
TGTGCCAGCAGTTCCTCAGGGCTACGGACAGATACGCAGTATTTT
CASSSSGLRTDTQYF
>.|TRBV4-1|few|TRBJ2-7
TGCGCCAGCAGCCAATCGGACAGAACATACGAGCAGTACTTC
CASSQSDRTYEQYF
>TRBD2|TRBV7-2|many|TRBJ2-1
TGTGCCAGCAGCTGGACTAGCGGGACCTACAATGAGCAGTTCTTC
CASSWTSGTYNEQFF
>TRBD2|TRBV5-1|many|TRBJ2-1
TGCGCCAGCAGCTTGTATGTGGGAGGGCCGAATGAGCAGTTCTTC
CASSLYVGGPNEQFF
>TRBD1|TRBV7-6|many|TRBJ1-6
TGTGCCAGCAGCTTAATTGGGGGGACCGGGACAGAAAGTAATTCACCCCTCCACTTT
CASSLIGGTGTESNSPLHF
>TRBD1|TRBV20-1|many|TRBJ1-5
TGCAGTGCTAGACCAGGGGGAAGGATAGGCAATCAGCCCCAGCATTTT
CSARPGGRIGNQPQHF
>.|TRBV4-3|many|TRBJ2-2
TGCGCCAGCAGCCAAGAGAGTCCGGACAGACTAAACACCGGGGAGCTGTTTTTT
CASSQESPDRLNTGELFF
>TRBD1|TRBV11-2|many|TRBJ2-7
TGTGCCAGCAGCTTAGGGACAGGGGCCTACGAGCAGTACTTC
CASSLGTGAYEQYF
>.|TRBV28|medium-sized|TRBJ1-2
TGTGCCAGCAGTCTACGGGACCGAGCCTCGGGCTACACCTTC
CASSLRDRASGYTF
>.|TRBV4-3|many|TRBJ2-5
TGCGCCAGCAGCCAAAATGCAGCTGGTCAAGAGACCCAGTACTTC
CASSQNAAGQETQYF
>TRBD1|TRBV18|few|TRBJ2-1
TGTGCCAGCTCACCCCGACAGGGGCGCAATGAGCAGTTCTTC
CASSPRQGRNEQFF
>.|TRBV4-2|many|TRBJ2-5
TGTGCCAGCAGCCAAGATTGGTGGGTCGGGACCCAGTACTTC
CASSQDWWVGTQYF
>TRBD2|TRBV19|.|TRBJ2-1
TGTGCCAGTAGTATAGAGGCTAGCGGGGGGGCCTACAATGAGCAGTTCTTC
CASSIEASGGAYNEQFF
>.|TRBV24-1|many|TRBJ1-1
TGTGCCACCAGACAGGGAACTGAAGCTTTCTTT
CATRQGTEAFF
>.|TRBV20-1|.|TRBJ2-1
TGCAGTGGGGATAGCCGGACCGATGAGCAGTTCTTC
CSGDSRTDEQFF
>.|TRBV6-5|.|TRBJ2-7
TGTGCCTGCAGTTACAGAGACACCCACGAGCAGTACTTC
CACSYRDTHEQYF
>TRBD1|TRBV7-3|many|TRBJ2-1
TGTGCCAGCAGCCCCCCCTTCGACAGGGTGCATGAGCAGTTCTTC
CASSPPFDRVHEQFF
>.|TRBV24-1|many|TRBJ2-1
TGTGCCACCAGTGATTTGTTGACAGGCGAGCAGTTCTTC
CATSDLLTGEQFF
>TRBD2|TRBV2|.|TRBJ2-7
TGTGCCAGTGTGCCGACTAGCGCCGTAAACGAGCAGTACTTC
CASVPTSAVNEQYF
>.|TRBV15|many|TRBJ1-3
TGTGCCACCAGCAGAGAGGGCAGCGGAAACACCATATATTTT
CATSREGSGNTIYF
>.|TRBV3-1|many|TRBJ1-1
TGTGCCAGCAGCCAAGAGGGCCCCGGGGTAAACACTGAAGCTTTCTTT
CASSQEGPGVNTEAFF
>.|TRBV2|.|TRBJ2-2
TGTGCCAGCAGTGTTCCCGCGGCCTACACCGGGGAGCTGTTTTTT
CASSVPAAYTGELFF
>.|TRBV7-2|many|TRBJ1-1
TGTGCCAGCACCCCTGGGCTGAACACTGAAGCTTTCTTT
CASTPGLNTEAFF
>TRBD1|TRBV12-3/TRBV12-4|many|TRBJ2-1
TGTGCCAGCAGGGGGGACAGGGGGCCCTACAATGAGCAGTTCTTC
CASRGDRGPYNEQFF
>.|TRBV7-9|.|TRBJ2-7
TGTGCCACTCAGCTTGCGGGACCCAGGGCCGAGCAGTACTTC
CATQLAGPRAEQYF
>.|TRBV2|many|TRBJ2-5
TGTGCCACCTGGGGGGGCCGGGGAGAGACCCAGTACTTC
CATWGGRGETQYF
>.|TRBV10-3|many|TRBJ1-2
TGTGCCATCAGTGAGCCCGACAACGACGGGGTGGAAGGAGTCTATGGCTACACCTTC
CAISEPDNDGVEGVYGYTF
>.|TRBV15|few|TRBJ2-7
TGTGCCACCAGCAGAGATCTCATTGGGAGGGAGCAGTACTTC
CATSRDLIGREQYF
>.|TRBV6-5|many|TRBJ2-2
TGTGCCAGCAGTCGTGGCACCGGGGAGCTGTTTTTT
CASSRGTGELFF
>.|TRBV6-2/TRBV6-3|.|TRBJ2-7
TGTGCCAGCAGTTTTGCTGCCTACGAGCAGTACTTC
CASSFAAYEQYF
>.|TRBV6-1|many|TRBJ1-1
TGTGCCAGCAGTGAAGCGAACAGAAAGTCAATGAACACTGAAGCTTTCTTT
CASSEANRKSMNTEAFF
>.|TRBV20-1|.|TRBJ1-4
TGCAGTGCTAGAGACCCAGGTGAAAAACTGTTTTTT
CSARDPGEKLFF
>TRBD2|TRBV20-1|.|TRBJ2-4
TGCAGTGCCCCACAAACTAGCGGGAGGGGGGTTGGAAACATTCAGTACTTC
CSAPQTSGRGVGNIQYF
>TRBD1|TRBV20-1|many|TRBJ2-2
TGCAGTGCTAGCACAGGGGGGAACACCGGGGAGCTGTTTTTT
CSASTGGNTGELFF
>.|TRBV4-3|many|TRBJ1-1
TGCGCCAGCAGCCAAGATCGCCGGCTCAACACTGAAGCTTTCTTT
CASSQDRRLNTEAFF
>.|TRBV11-1|few|TRBJ2-7
TGTGCCAGCAGCATTAACCGGGATTCAGCCCGCGAGCAGTACTTC
CASSINRDSAREQYF
>TRBD2|TRBV28|.|TRBJ2-7
TGTGCCAGCAGCTCTAGCGGGTTAAGCTCCTACGAGCAGTACTTC
CASSSSGLSSYEQYF
>.|TRBV4-1|.|TRBJ2-7
TGCGCCAGCAGCCGCGGAAGAGCGCGGAGGAAGTCCTACGAGCAGTACTTC
CASSRGRARRKSYEQYF
>.|TRBV11-3|many|TRBJ1-1
TGTGCCAGCAGCTTATATTCTACTGAAGCTTTCTTT
CASSLYSTEAFF
>.|TRBV15|many|TRBJ1-1
TGTGCCACCAGCAGAGAGTTGGGCACTGAAGCTTTCTTT
CATSRELGTEAFF
>.|TRBV4-3|many|TRBJ1-1
TGCGCCAGCAGACTCCTGGCCGAGGGAGGAACTGAAGCTTTCTTT
CASRLLAEGGTEAFF
>.|TRBV4-2|many|TRBJ1-3
TGTGCCAGCAGCCAAGAGTTGTACTCTGGAAACACCATATATTTT
CASSQELYSGNTIYF
>.|TRBV20-1|many|TRBJ1-1
TGCAGTGCTAGAGATGGGACGCCGTCGGCTTTCTTT
CSARDGTPSAFF
>.|TRBV24-1|medium-sized|TRBJ1-5
TGTGCCACCAGTGACCCACGTGGGGGCAATCAGCCCCAGCATTTT
CATSDPRGGNQPQHF
>.|TRBV20-1|few|TRBJ2-2
TGCAGTGGAGAGGCGAACACCGGGGAGCTGTTTTTT
CSGEANTGELFF
>TRBD1|TRBV28|many|TRBJ2-7
TGTGCCAGCAGGCAGGACAGGGGCCTTTACTACGAGCAGTACTTC
CASRQDRGLYYEQYF
>.|TRBV7-2|many|TRBJ1-5
TGTGCCAGCAGCTTAGACGACGGTTATAGCAATCAGCCCCAGCATTTT
CASSLDDGYSNQPQHF